Listed here are 14 T cell receptor beta chains from one sample, sequenced in a study of CD8+ T cells in alopecia areata. RNA extraction and reverse transcription yielded cDNA as sequencing template. The data were produced by immunoSEQ multiplex PCR, yet TCRdb's version contains in-frame clones alone and is incomplete. Here the sample spans about 300,000 clones, about three fifths being singletons. Treatment denoted: oral pan-JAK inhibitor, 5-10 mg twice daily. The source was CD4+ T cells sorted from blood, collected at week 24, from a patient treated with tofacitinib. The origin of the receptors is a human donor with alopecia areata.

The V gene is TRBV27, the J gene TRBJ2-2; D is perhaps TRBD2 (6 bases). V was shortened by 3 bases and J by 5 bases, with 7 bases between the two germline ends. The CDR3 spans 13 residues. CDR1 is MNHEY, CDR2 SMNVEV, per germline (reference sequence). The chain's CDR3 is CASSFAGTGELFF. CDR3 bases: TGTGCCAGCAGTTTTGCGGGGACCGGGGAGCTGTTTTTT.

J is TRBJ2-7 and V is TRBV11-2; 9 bases are a match to TRBD1. The V segment lost 6 bases and the J segment 2 bases; nucleotides outside the gene matches: 8. Germline V gene sequence: CDR1 SGHAT, CDR2 FQNNGV. CDR3 length equals 15 residues. CDR3 sequence reads: CASSRPGQGTYEQYF. CDR3 DNA: TGTGCCAGCAGTCGCCCGGGACAGGGCACCTACGAGCAGTACTTC.

This sequence joins TRBV4-2 and TRBJ2-3, with 10 nucleotides matching TRBD2. Trimming took 0 bases from V and 5 from J; bases not matched to a gene: 8. CDR3 length equals 17 residues. CDR1 is LGHNA and CDR2 is YNFKEQ in the germline V gene. DNA for the CDR3: TGTGCCAGCAGCCAAGAAACCCCAGCGGGGGGGCAAGATACGCAGTATTTT. Protein: CASSQETPAGGQDTQYF.

The chain combines TRBV29-1 with TRBJ1-1; D uncertain. CDR1 is SQVTM, CDR2 ANQGSEA, per germline. The ends were cut back, 5 bases at V and 0 bases at J, with 7 bases in the middle. The CDR3 consists of 12 residues. As DNA, the CDR3 is TGCAGCGTTAAGTATTTGAACACTGAAGCTTTCTTT. It encodes CSVKYLNTEAFF. The complete variable domain, with remaining parts taken from reference TRBV29-1 and TRBJ1-1, reads SAVISQKPSRDICQRGTSLTIQCQVDSQVTMMFWYRQQPGQSLTLIATANQGSEATYESGFVIDKFPISRPNLTFSTLTVSNMSPEDSSIYLCSVKYLNTEAFFGQGTRLTVV.

The chain uses TRBV9 and TRBJ2-5, with D uncertain. CDR1 SGDLS and CDR2 YYNGEE come from the germline V gene. With 3 bases removed from V and 0 bases from J, the gap between germline ends came to 12 bases. The CDR3 runs 15 residues. The CDR3 loop is CASSADPMYQETQYF. The CDR3 bases are TGTGCCAGCAGCGCCGACCCCATGTACCAAGAGACCCAGTACTTC.

The V call is TRBV27, the J call TRBJ2-5; D gene unclear. The CDR3 totals 12 residues. Trimming stripped 5 bases from V and 4 bases from J, with 8 bases between. Germline CDR1 reads MNHEY; CDR2 reads SMNVEV (reference sequence). This chain's CDR3 is CASSPERETQYF. The CDR3 bases are TGTGCCAGCAGTCCCGAGAGAGAGACCCAGTACTTC.

The chain recombines TRBV20-1 with TRBJ1-5; D is unclear. Trimming removed 3 bases at V and 10 bases at J, with 10 bases between. The CDR3 has 11 amino acids. Germline assignment: CDR1 DFQATT and CDR2 SNEGSKA (reference sequence). The CDR3 DNA reads TGCAGTGCTAGTGACGGTGGACCCCAGCATTTT. Its translation: CSASDGGPQHF.

This sequence joins TRBV7-2 and TRBJ2-7; unclear D gene. The CDR3 extends over 11 amino acids. With 2 bases removed from V and 3 bases from J, the gap between germline ends came to 2 bases. Germline V lookup: CDR1 SGHTA, CDR2 FQGNSA. The CDR3: CASSLIYEQYF. Written as DNA, the CDR3 is TGTGCCAGCAGCTTAATCTACGAGCAGTACTTC.

This clone turned up a few times. The chain links TRBV29-1 to TRBJ1-2; 9 nucleotides align to TRBD1. This CDR3 comprises 12 residues. Germline CDR1 SQVTM, CDR2 ANQGSEA. V was pared by 7 bases and J by 7 bases, with 7 bases of the junction left unmatched. CDR3 region: CSARGQGRGYTF. As DNA, the CDR3 is TGCAGCGCCCGGGGACAGGGTCGTGGCTACACCTTC.

The CDR3 DNA sequence: TGTGCCAGCAGTACCAAGCGGGGGGTCGCAGATACGCAGTATTTT. Residues: CASSTKRGVADTQYF. The genes are TRBV2 and TRBJ2-3, with 9 bases lining up with TRBD2. Unmatched junction bases numbered 7, after V lost 5 bases and J lost 4 bases. This CDR3 has 15 residues. Germline V CDR1 and CDR2: SNHLY, FYNNEI.

This chain links TRBV27 with TRBJ1-3; a possible D gene is TRBD1 (5 bases). This CDR3 region has 16 residues. Germline V lookup: CDR1 MNHEY, CDR2 SMNVEV (reference sequence). Trimming shortened V by 4 bases and J by 3 bases, and 16 bases separated the two germline ends. The chain's CDR3 is CASSSLRDWNGNTIYF. The CDR3 DNA follows: TGTGCCAGCAGTTCTCTCCGGGACTGGAATGGAAACACCATATATTTT.

J is TRBJ2-7 and V is TRBV27; 7 nucleotides align to TRBD1. The CDR3 contains 14 residues. Germline V gene sequence: CDR1 MNHEY, CDR2 SMNVEV (reference sequence). V lost 6 bases to trimming and J lost 0 bases; unmatched junction nucleotides: 5. The CDR3 sequence: CASSQDRNSYEQYF. CDR3 DNA sequence: TGTGCCAGCAGCCAGGACAGGAACTCCTACGAGCAGTACTTC.

This chain joins TRBV5-4 and TRBJ2-6, with 8 bases aligning to TRBD1. V trimming: 2 bases; J trimming: 6 bases; junction bases outside the gene matches: 7. Germline CDR1 reads SGHNT; CDR2 reads YYREEE (reference sequence). CDR3 length: 16 amino acids. The CDR3 sequence is CASSFYGQGVANVLTF. In DNA, the CDR3 is TGTGCCAGCAGCTTCTATGGACAGGGAGTGGCCAACGTCCTGACTTTC.

The chain combines TRBV6-5 with TRBJ2-1, with 7 positions matching TRBD2. The germline CDR1 and CDR2 sequences are MNHEY and SVGAGI. Trimming at V came to 6 bases and at J to 8 bases, leaving 10 bases not matched to a gene. This CDR3 is built from 14 residues. The CDR3 DNA reads TGTGCCAGCAGGCTTGAGACTAGCCGCTATGAGCAGTTCTTC. Translation gives CASRLETSRYEQFF.